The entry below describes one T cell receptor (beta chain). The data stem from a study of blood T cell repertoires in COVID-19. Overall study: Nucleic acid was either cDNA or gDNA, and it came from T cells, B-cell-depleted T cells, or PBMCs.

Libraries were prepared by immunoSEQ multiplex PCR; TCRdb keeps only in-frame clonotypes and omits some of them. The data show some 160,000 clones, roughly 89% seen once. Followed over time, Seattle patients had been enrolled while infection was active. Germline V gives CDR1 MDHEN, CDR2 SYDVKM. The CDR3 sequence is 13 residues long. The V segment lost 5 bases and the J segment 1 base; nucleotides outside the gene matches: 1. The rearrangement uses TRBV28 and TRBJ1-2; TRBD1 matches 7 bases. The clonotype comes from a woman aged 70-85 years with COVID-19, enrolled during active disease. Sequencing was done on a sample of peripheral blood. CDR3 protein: CASSDRVNYGYTF. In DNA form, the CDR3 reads TGTGCCAGCAGTGACAGGGTTAACTATGGCTACACCTTC.